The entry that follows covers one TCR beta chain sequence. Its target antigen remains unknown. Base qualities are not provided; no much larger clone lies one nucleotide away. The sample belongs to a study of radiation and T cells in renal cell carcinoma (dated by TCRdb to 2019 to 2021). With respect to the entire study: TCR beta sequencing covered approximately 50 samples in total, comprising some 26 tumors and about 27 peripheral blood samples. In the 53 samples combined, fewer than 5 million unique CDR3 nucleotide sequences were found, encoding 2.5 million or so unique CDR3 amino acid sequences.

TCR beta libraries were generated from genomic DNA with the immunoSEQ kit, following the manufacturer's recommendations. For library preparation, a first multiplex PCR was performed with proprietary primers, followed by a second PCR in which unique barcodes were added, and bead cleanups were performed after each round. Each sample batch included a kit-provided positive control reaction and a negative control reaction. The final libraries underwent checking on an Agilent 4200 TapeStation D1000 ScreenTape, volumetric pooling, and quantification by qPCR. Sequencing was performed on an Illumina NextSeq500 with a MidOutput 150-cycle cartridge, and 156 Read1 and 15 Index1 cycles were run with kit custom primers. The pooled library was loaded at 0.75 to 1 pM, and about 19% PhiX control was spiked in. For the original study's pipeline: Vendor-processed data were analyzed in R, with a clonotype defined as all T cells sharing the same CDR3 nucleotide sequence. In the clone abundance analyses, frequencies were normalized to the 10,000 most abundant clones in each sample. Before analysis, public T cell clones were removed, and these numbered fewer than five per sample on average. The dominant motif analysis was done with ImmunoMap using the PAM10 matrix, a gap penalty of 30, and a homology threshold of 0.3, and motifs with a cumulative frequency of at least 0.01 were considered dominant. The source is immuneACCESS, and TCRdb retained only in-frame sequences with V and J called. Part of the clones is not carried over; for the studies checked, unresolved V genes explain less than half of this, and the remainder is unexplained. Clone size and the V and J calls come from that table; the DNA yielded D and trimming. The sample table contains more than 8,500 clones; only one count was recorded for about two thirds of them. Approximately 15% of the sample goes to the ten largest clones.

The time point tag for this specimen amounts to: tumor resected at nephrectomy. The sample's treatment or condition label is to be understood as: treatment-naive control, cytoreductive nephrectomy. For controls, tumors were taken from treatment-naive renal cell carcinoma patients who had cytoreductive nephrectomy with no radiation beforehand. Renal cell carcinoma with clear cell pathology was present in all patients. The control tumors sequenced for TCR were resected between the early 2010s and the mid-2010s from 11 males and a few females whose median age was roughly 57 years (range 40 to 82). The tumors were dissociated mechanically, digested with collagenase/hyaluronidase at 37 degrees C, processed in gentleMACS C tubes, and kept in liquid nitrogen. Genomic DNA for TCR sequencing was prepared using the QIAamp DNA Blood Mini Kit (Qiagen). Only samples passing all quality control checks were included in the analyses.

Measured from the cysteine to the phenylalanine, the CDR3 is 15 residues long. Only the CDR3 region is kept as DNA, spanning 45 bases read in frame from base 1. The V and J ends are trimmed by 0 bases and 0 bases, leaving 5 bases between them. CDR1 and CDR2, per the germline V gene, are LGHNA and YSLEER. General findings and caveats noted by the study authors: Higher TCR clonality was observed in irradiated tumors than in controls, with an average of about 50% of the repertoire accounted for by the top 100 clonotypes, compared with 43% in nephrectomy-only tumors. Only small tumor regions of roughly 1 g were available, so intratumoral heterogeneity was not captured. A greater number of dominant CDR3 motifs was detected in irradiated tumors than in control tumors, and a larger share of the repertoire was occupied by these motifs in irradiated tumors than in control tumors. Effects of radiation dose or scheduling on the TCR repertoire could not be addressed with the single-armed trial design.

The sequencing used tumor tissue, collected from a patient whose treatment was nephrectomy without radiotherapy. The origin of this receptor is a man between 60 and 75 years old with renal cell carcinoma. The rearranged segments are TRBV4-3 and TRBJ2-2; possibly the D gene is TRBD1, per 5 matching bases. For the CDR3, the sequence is CASSQDRANTGELFF. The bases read TGCGCCAGCAGCCAAGACAGGGCGAACACCGGGGAGCTGTTTTTT.